This is a list of T cell receptor beta chains from one sample in a study of OX40 agonist ivuxolimab in advanced cancers. Repertoires were generated with immunoSEQ multiplex PCR, while TCRdb's copy carries only in-frame clones and drops some. Among about 22,000 clones, 75% to 90% were seen once, and the ten largest hold about a third. The sequencing used CD4+ or CD8+ T cells sorted from blood, collected in a trial of the OX40 agonist ivuxolimab. The receptors stem from an adult with an advanced solid tumor such as melanoma, head and neck, liver or kidney cancer. The conserved cysteine and the conserved F or W are not part of the CDR3 here.

V gene	J gene	CDR3 length	CDR3 protein
TRBV4-2	TRBJ1-1	9	ASSQGREAF
TRBV15	TRBJ1-4	13	ATSRDRTLSEKLF
TRBV13	TRBJ2-7	12	ASSLGDSRYEQY
TRBV5-1	TRBJ2-7	11	ASRETGAYEQY
TRBV28	TRBJ1-1	15	ASSLDRDRGGVTEAF
TRBV10-3	TRBJ2-7	13	AISETGTTNYEQY
TRBV25-1	TRBJ2-7	9	ASSLTYEQY
TRBV5-6	TRBJ2-1	16	ASSFQSWGQGVYNEQF
TRBV5-6	TRBJ1-2	10	ASSLSVSGYT
TRBV5-8	TRBJ2-1	13	ASSLGTGNYNEQF